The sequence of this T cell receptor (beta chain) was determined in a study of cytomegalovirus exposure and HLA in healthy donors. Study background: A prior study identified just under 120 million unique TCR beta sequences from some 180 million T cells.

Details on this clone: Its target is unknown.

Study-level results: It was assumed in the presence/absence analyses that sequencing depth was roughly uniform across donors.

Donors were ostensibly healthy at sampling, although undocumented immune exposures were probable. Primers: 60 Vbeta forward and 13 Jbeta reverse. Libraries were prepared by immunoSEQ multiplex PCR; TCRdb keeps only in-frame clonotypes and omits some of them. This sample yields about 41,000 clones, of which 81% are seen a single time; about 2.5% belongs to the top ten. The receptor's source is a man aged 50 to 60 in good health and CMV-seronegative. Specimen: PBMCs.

The CDR3 nucleotides read TGTGCCAGCAGCTTACCAGTGAACACTGAAGCTTTCTTT. It codes for CASSLPVNTEAFF. The chain uses TRBV7-2 and TRBJ1-1; D is unclear. V lost 2 bases and J lost 0, with 4 bases in between. The CDR3 length is 13 residues. Germline CDR1 and CDR2: SGHTA and FQGNSA.